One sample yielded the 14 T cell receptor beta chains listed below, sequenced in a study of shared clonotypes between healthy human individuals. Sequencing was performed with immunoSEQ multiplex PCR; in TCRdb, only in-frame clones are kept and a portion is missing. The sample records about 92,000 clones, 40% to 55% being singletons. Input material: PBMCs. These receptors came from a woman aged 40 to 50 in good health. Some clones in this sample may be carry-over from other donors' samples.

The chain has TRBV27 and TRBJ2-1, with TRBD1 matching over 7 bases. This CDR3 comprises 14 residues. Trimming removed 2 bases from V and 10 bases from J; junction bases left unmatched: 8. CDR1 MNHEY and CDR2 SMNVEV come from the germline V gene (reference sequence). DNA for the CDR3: TGTGCCAGCAGTTTACCCCGACAGGGATCGGAGCAGTTCTTC. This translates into CASSLPRQGSEQFF.

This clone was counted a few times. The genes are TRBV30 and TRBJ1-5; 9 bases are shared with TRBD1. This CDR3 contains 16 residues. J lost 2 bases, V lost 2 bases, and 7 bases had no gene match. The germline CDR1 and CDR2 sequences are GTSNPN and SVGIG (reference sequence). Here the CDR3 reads CAWSHRGQVGNQPQHF. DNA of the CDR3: TGTGCCTGGAGTCACAGGGGGCAGGTGGGCAATCAGCCCCAGCATTTT.

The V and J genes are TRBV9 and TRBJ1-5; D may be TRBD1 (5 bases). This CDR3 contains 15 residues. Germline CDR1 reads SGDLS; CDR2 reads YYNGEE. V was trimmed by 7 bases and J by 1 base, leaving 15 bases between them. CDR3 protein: CASGLGGDSNQPQHF. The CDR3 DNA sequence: TGTGCCAGCGGACTGGGGGGGGACAGCAATCAGCCCCAGCATTTT.

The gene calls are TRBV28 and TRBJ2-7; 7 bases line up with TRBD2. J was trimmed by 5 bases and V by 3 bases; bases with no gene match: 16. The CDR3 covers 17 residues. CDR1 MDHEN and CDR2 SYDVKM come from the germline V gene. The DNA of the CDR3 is TGTGCCAGCAGTTTTGGGGGACTACTCAGACGGCGCGACGAGCAGTACTTC. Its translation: CASSFGGLLRRRDEQYF.

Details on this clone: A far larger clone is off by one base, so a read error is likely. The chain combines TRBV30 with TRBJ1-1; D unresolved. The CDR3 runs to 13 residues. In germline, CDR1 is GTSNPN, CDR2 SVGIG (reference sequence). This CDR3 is CAWSVGRNAEAFF. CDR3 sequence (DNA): TGTGCCTGGAGCGTTGGGAGGAACGCTGAAGCTTTCTTT.

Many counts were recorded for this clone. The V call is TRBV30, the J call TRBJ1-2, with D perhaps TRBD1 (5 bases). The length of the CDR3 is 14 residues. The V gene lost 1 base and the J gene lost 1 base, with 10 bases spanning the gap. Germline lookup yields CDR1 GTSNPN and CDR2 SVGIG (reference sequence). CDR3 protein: CAWSGGAFNYGYTF. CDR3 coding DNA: TGTGCCTGGAGTGGCGGGGCTTTTAACTATGGCTACACCTTC.

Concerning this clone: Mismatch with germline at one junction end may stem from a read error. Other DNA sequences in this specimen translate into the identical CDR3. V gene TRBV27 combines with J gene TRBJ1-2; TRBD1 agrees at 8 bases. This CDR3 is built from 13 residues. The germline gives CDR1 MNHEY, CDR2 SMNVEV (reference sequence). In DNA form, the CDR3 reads TGCGCCAGCAGGTTATCAGGGGGCGATGGCTACACCTTC. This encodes CASRLSGGDGYTF.

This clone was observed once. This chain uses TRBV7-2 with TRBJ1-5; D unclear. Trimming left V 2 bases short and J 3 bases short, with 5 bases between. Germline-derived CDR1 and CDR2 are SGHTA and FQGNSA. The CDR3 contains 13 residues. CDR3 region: CASSLNPNQPQHF. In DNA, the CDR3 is TGTGCCAGCAGCTTAAATCCCAATCAGCCCCAGCATTTT.

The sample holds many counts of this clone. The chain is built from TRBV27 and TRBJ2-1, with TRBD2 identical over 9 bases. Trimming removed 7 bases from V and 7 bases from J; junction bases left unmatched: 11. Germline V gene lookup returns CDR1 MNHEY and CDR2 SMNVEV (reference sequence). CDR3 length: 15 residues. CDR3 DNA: TGTGCCAGCAACGATGCTTGGCGGGAGGGGAATGAGCAGTTCTTC. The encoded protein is CASNDAWREGNEQFF.

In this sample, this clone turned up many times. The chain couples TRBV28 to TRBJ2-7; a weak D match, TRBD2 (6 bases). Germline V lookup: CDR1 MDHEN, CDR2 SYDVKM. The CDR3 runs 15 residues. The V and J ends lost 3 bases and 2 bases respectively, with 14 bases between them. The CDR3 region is CASSLGRDRPYEQYF. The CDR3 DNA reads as TGTGCCAGCAGTTTGGGGCGGGACCGGCCCTACGAGCAGTACTTC.

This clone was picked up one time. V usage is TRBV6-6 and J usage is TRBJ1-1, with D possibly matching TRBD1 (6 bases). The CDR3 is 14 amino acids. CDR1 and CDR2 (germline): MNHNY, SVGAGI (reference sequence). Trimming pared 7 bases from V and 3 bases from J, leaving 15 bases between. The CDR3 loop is CASINQGQYTEAFF. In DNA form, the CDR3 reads TGTGCCAGCATAAATCAGGGGCAGTACACTGAAGCTTTCTTT.

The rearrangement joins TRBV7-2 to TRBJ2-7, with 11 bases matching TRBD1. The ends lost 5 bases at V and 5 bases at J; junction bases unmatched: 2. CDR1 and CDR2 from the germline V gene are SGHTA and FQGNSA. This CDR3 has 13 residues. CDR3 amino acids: CASSRDRGNEQYF. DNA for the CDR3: TGTGCCAGCAGCCGGGACAGGGGGAACGAGCAGTACTTC.

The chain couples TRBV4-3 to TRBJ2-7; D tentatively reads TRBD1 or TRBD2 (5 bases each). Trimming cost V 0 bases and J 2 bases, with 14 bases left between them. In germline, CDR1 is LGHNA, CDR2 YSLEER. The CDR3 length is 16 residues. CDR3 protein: CASSQDVGTRAYEQYF. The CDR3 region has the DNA TGCGCCAGCAGCCAAGATGTTGGGACGAGGGCCTACGAGCAGTACTTC.

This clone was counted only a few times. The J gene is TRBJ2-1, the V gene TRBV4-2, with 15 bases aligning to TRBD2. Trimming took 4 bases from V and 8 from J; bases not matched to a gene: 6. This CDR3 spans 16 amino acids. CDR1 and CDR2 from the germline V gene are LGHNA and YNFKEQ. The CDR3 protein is CASSPGTSGRIDEQFF. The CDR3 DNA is TGTGCCAGCAGCCCTGGGACTAGCGGGAGGATCGATGAGCAGTTCTTC.